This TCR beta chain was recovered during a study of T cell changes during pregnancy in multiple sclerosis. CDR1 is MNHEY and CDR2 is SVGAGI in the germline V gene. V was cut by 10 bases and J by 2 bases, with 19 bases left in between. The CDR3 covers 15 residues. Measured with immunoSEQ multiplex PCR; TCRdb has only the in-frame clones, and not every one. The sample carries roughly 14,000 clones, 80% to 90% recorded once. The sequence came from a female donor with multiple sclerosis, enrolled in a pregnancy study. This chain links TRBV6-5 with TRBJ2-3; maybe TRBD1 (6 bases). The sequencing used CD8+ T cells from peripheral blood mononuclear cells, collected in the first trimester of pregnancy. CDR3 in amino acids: CATAPGHRFTDTQYF. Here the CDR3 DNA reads TGTGCCACCGCCCCGGGACACCGTTTCACAGATACGCAGTATTTT.